The 6 T cell receptor beta chains given below trace back to one sample, sequenced in a study of T cells expressing NK-cell markers (dated by TCRdb to the early 2020s). Preparation of the library involved 5' RACE. Sequencing was carried out with an Illumina HiSeq 2000. TCRdb reprocessed the reads, so every CDR3 protein sequence counts as one entry and DNA is not shown. The table kept for this sample lists 150,000 or so distinct CDR3 sequences. About 18% of the sample is held by the ten biggest clonotypes. The source material was blood T cells: a sorted CD56 or NKG2C T cell subset, CD4+ or CD8+ T cells, or bulk PBMC T cells (not recorded which). These receptors were taken from a woman aged 18 to 75 in good health.

V gene TRBV5-6 combines with J gene TRBJ1-1; TCRdb indicates TRBD1, and absent DNA this call remains unverified. The CDR3 loop spans 17 amino acids. CDR1 and CDR2 from the germline V gene are SGHDT and YYEEEE. CDR3 sequence: CASSFILQGPMNTEAFF.

The gene calls are TRBV3-1 and TRBJ2-7; TCRdb's D call, TRBD1, is unchecked because there is no DNA. CDR1 is LGHDT and CDR2 is YNNKEL in the germline V gene (reference sequence). This CDR3 region has 15 residues. CDR3 residues: CASSQAPGGTYEQYF.

The chain carries TRBV6-5 and TRBJ2-1; TCRdb gives TRBD1 as the D gene, but with no DNA this cannot be confirmed. Germline V gene sequence: CDR1 MNHEY, CDR2 SVGAGI. The CDR3 loop spans 17 amino acids. The CDR3: CASSYSPGQGASSEQFF.

CDR3 protein: CSAMVVYNEQFF. The chain is built from TRBV20-1 and TRBJ2-1. Looked up from germline, CDR1 is DFQATT and CDR2 is SNEGSKA (reference sequence). The length of the CDR3 is 12 residues.

The chain uses TRBV27 and TRBJ2-2; TCRdb gives TRBD1 as the D gene, but with no DNA this cannot be confirmed. CDR1 MNHEY and CDR2 SMNVEV come from the germline V gene (reference sequence). The length of the CDR3 is 16 residues. The CDR3 loop reads CASSFQGTFITGELFF.

The chain employs TRBV28 and TRBJ1-5; lacking DNA, the TRBD1 call made by TCRdb goes unchecked. CDR1 is MDHEN and CDR2 is SYDVKM in the germline V gene. This CDR3 is built from 16 residues. CDR3 loop: CASSSPGQGGGQPQHF. The variable domain in full, with the rest retrieved from reference TRBV28 and TRBJ1-5, is DVKVTQSSRYLVKRTGEKVFLECVQDMDHENMFWYRQDPGLGLRLIYFSYDVKMKEKGDIPEGYSVSREKKERFSLILESASTNQTSMYLCASSSPGQGGGQPQHFGDGTRLSIL.